This TCR beta chain emerged from a study of identical twins. TCRdb ran MiXCR on the 5' RACE reads and lists one entry per CDR3 protein. Among around 500,000 distinct CDR3 sequences listed, approximately 14% were seen once. The same sample was also studied in work on yellow fever vaccine responses in identical twins.

Sequenced material: CD4+ T cells sorted from blood. The TCR was taken from a woman aged 18-29 years in good health.

CDR3 bases: TGTGCCAGCAGCCAAGGGTTCTACAATGAGCAGTTCTTC. Protein product: CASSQGFYNEQFF. The genes are TRBV14 and TRBJ2-1; D remains ambiguous. Trimming shortened V by 1 base and J by 3 bases, and 4 bases separated the two germline ends. In germline, CDR1 is SGHDN, CDR2 FVKESK. This CDR3 comprises 13 residues.